These 17 T cell receptor beta chains originate from one sample sequenced in a study of CD8 T cells in Susac syndrome. With random hexamers, 0.5 to 1 ug RNA was reverse transcribed. TCRdb recomputed calls from the immunoSEQ multiplex PCR reads with MiXCR, one row per CDR3 protein. The sample includes a few hundred thousand distinct CDR3 sequences, approximately 94% of them seen just once. The sequenced material came from CD4+ T cells from PBMCs. The receptors were sampled from a human donor with Susac syndrome.

The chain couples TRBV9 to TRBJ2-1; 8 bases are a match to TRBD2. CDR1 and CDR2 (germline): SGDLS, YYNGEE. The J segment lost 7 bases and the V segment lost 2 bases, leaving 8 bases of the junction unmatched. CDR3 size: 15 residues. CDR3 in amino acids: CASSVVAGFSNEQFF. The CDR3 DNA is TGTGCCAGCAGCGTTGTAGCGGGGTTTAGTAATGAGCAGTTCTTC.

The rearrangement joins TRBV4-3 to TRBJ1-6; no clear D. Germline CDR1 is LGHNA and CDR2 is YSLEER. Between the trimmed V and J ends, which lost 1 base and 4 bases, there was a span of 11 bases. The CDR3 extends over 16 amino acids. In DNA form, the CDR3 reads TGCGCCAGCAGCCAAGCTCACACTTCATATAATTCACCCCTCCACTTT. It codes for CASSQAHTSYNSPLHF.

The V and J genes are TRBV27 and TRBJ1-5, with 10 nucleotides matching TRBD1. The CDR3 length is 14 residues. The V gene's germline CDR1 is MNHEY and CDR2 SMNVEV (reference sequence). Trimming cost V 4 bases and J 9 bases; bases outside gene matches: 6. Here the CDR3 DNA reads TGTGCCAGCAGTTCGGGACAGGGGAAGAGGCCCCAGCATTTT. Translating gives CASSSGQGKRPQHF.

This clonotype has just one count. The chain carries TRBV20-1 and TRBJ2-3; D is perhaps TRBD2 (6 bases). CDR1 is DFQATT and CDR2 is SNEGSKA in the germline V gene (reference sequence). CDR3 length equals 14 residues. V dropped 6 bases and J dropped 1 base, with 14 bases sitting between them. The CDR3 DNA sequence: TGCAGTGCCCCTCGGGGCGGGGGCACAGATACGCAGTATTTT. It encodes CSAPRGGGTDTQYF.

The rearrangement joins TRBV19 to TRBJ2-2, with 11 bases that match TRBD1. The V and J ends lost 3 bases and 4 bases, in that order; junction bases with no gene match: 4. CDR1 and CDR2 (germline): LNHDA, SQIVND (reference sequence). The CDR3 has 16 amino acids. The CDR3 sequence is CASSMDRGRITGELFF. The DNA for the CDR3 is TGTGCCAGTAGTATGGACAGGGGGCGTATCACCGGGGAGCTGTTTTTT.

The chain joins TRBV6-2 or TRBV6-3 to TRBJ1-1, with 9 bases that match TRBD1. The J segment lost 6 bases and the V segment lost 3 bases, leaving 5 bases of the junction unmatched. Germline V gene sequence: CDR1 MNHEY, CDR2 SVGEGT. This CDR3 comprises 14 residues. This chain's CDR3 is CASSYTGGKSEAFF. CDR3 nucleotides: TGTGCCAGCAGTTATACAGGGGGCAAGTCTGAAGCTTTCTTT.

The chain links TRBV13 to TRBJ2-5; 8 nucleotides match TRBD2. The length of the CDR3 is 15 residues. J gave up 5 bases and V 1 base, and 6 bases lay outside the gene matches. Germline values: CDR1 PRHDT, CDR2 FYEKMQ (reference sequence). CDR3 region: CASSLDRGGPETQYF. In DNA form, the CDR3 reads TGTGCCAGCAGCTTAGATCGGGGGGGCCCGGAGACCCAGTACTTC.

The CDR3 coding sequence is TGCGCCAGCAGCTCTACAGGGGGCCGTAACTATGGCTACACCTTC. As protein: CASSSTGGRNYGYTF. V gene TRBV5-1 combines with J gene TRBJ1-2; 9 bases match TRBD1. Looked up from germline, CDR1 is SGHRS and CDR2 is YFSETQ. This CDR3 contains 15 residues. After removal of 3 bases from V and 1 base from J, the junction contained 4 bases not matched to a gene.

This chain uses TRBV28 with TRBJ1-6, with D perhaps matching TRBD1 (6 bases). Between the trimmed V and J ends, which lost 7 bases and 10 bases, there was a span of 14 bases. This CDR3 has 13 amino acids. CDR1 is MDHEN, CDR2 SYDVKM, per germline. CDR3 residues: CASIGGRGSPLHF. CDR3 bases: TGTGCCAGCATAGGGGGAAGAGGCTCACCCCTCCACTTT.

This chain uses TRBV6-1 with TRBJ2-1; D gene uncertain. The germline CDR1 and CDR2 sequences are MNHNS and SASEGT. V lost 2 bases to trimming and J lost 0 bases, with 11 bases between them. This CDR3 is 16 amino acids long. CDR3 bases: TGTGCCAGCAGTGAACCCGGGCACAGCTCCTACAATGAGCAGTTCTTC. Encoded protein: CASSEPGHSSYNEQFF.

Regarding this clonotype: No conserved phenylalanine or tryptophan is present at the end of the CDR3, so a read error is the likely explanation. This chain joins TRBV27 and TRBJ1-6; maybe TRBD1 (6 bases). This CDR3 region has 16 residues. The germline V and J ends were trimmed by 6 bases and 10 bases, with 22 bases remaining between them. Per the germline V gene, CDR1 is MNHEY and CDR2 is SMNVEV (reference sequence). The CDR3 region has the DNA TGTGCCAGCAGCCCTCACTCGGGCAGGGGAAGATCACCCCTCCACTCT. It encodes CASSPHSGRGRSPLHS.

V gene TRBV20-1 combines with J gene TRBJ1-1; 9 bases align to TRBD1. From germline, CDR1 is DFQATT and CDR2 SNEGSKA (reference sequence). This CDR3 is 15 amino acids long. V trimming: 4 bases; J trimming: 6 bases; junction bases outside the gene matches: 12. CDR3 amino acids: CSAIRPGTGSAEAFF. DNA for the CDR3: TGCAGTGCTATACGTCCCGGGACAGGGTCCGCTGAAGCTTTCTTT.

V is TRBV5-4 and J is TRBJ2-1; D is unclear. Germline CDR1 is SGHNT and CDR2 is YYREEE (reference sequence). This CDR3 contains 15 residues. Between the trimmed V and J ends, which lost 0 bases and 5 bases, there was a span of 12 bases. CDR3 in DNA: TGTGCCAGCAGCTTGGACCCCCAAGGGAACAATGAGCAGTTCTTC. This translates into CASSLDPQGNNEQFF.

V usage is TRBV20-1 and J usage is TRBJ2-6; maybe TRBD2 (5 bases). Germline V gene sequence: CDR1 DFQATT, CDR2 SNEGSKA (reference sequence). V lost 3 bases and J 2 bases, leaving 8 bases between the germline ends. This CDR3 region has 14 residues. Written as DNA, the CDR3 is TGCAGTGCTAGCCCGGGAACTGGGGCCAACGTCCTGACTTTC. This translates into CSASPGTGANVLTF.

V usage is TRBV12-3 or TRBV12-4 and J usage is TRBJ1-2; D ambiguous. This CDR3 comprises 14 residues. Trimming took 5 bases from V and 4 from J, leaving 14 bases between them. The CDR3 loop reads CASSPGGLSYGYTF. CDR3 nucleotides: TGTGCCAGCAGTCCGGGTGGCCTCTCCTATGGCTACACCTTC.

The gene calls are TRBV5-6 and TRBJ1-1; unclear D gene. Germline assignment: CDR1 SGHDT and CDR2 YYEEEE. V shed 2 bases and J shed 0 bases, with 11 bases lying between them. The CDR3 has 15 residues. The CDR3 spells CASSFSPVLNTEAFF. Written as DNA, the CDR3 is TGTGCCAGCAGCTTTTCCCCGGTCTTGAACACTGAAGCTTTCTTT.

Notes on this clonotype: At one of its ends the junction is not consistent with the germline gene, which may arise from a read error. The J gene is TRBJ2-7, the V gene TRBV7-7, with 7 bases lining up with TRBD1. Germline assignment: CDR1 SSHAT and CDR2 FNYEAQ (reference sequence). The CDR3 is 13 amino acids. The CDR3 DNA reads as TGTGCTAGCAGCTTCGACAGGGACTACGAGCAGTACTTC. Translation gives CASSFDRDYEQYF.